This T cell receptor (beta chain) was obtained from a study of PD-L1 blockade in urothelial cancer. Study-level background: Of roughly 31 patients, approximately 23 were males with bladder-origin urothelial cancer.

The time point denotes: pretreatment peripheral blood. Libraries were prepared by immunoSEQ multiplex PCR; TCRdb keeps only in-frame clonotypes and omits some of them. The data show about 87,000 clones, with roughly 84% seen just once and around 2.1% held by the top ten. The germline V gene encodes CDR1 SEHNR and CDR2 FQNEAQ (reference sequence). This CDR3 is 14 amino acids long. V shed 4 bases and J 9 bases; nucleotides not matched to a gene: 9. The receptor was derived from a man in his 60s with urothelial cancer. The chain is built from TRBV7-9 and TRBJ2-1; TRBD1 agrees at 7 bases. The material sequenced was PBMCs, taken around atezolizumab (anti-PD-L1) treatment. CDR3 nucleotides: TGTGCCAGCAGCTGGGGACAGTCTACGGTTGAGCAGTTCTTC. Translation: CASSWGQSTVEQFF.